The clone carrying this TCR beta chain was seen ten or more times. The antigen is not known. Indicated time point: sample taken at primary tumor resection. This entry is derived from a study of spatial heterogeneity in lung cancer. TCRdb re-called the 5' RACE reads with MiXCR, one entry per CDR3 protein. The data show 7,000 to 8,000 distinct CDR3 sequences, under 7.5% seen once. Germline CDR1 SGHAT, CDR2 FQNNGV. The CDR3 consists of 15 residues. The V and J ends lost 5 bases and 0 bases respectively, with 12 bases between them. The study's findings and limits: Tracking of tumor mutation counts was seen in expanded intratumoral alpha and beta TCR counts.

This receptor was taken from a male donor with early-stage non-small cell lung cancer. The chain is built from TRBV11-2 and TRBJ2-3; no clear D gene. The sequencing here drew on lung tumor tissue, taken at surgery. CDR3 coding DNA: TGTGCCAGCAGCGGATCTACTCCTAGCACAGATACGCAGTATTTT. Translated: CASSGSTPSTDTQYF. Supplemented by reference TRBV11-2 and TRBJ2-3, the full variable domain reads EAGVAQSPRYKIIEKRQSVAFWCNPISGHATLYWYQQILGQGPKLLIQFQNNGVVDDSQLPKDRFSAERLKGVDSTLKIQPAKLEDSAVYLCASSGSTPSTDTQYFGPGTRLTVL.